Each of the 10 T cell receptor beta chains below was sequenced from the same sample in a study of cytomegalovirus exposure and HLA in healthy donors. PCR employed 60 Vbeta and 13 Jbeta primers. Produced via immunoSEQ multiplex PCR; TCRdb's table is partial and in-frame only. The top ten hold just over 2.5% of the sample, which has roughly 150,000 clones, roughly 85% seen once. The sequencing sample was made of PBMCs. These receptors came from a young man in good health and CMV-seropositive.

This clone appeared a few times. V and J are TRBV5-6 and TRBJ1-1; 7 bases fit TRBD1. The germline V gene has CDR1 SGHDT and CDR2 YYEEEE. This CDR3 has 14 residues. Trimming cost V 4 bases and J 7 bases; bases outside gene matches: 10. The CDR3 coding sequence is TGTGCCAGCAGCAGACCTCAGGGGGTCGGTGAAGCTTTCTTT. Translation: CASSRPQGVGEAFF.

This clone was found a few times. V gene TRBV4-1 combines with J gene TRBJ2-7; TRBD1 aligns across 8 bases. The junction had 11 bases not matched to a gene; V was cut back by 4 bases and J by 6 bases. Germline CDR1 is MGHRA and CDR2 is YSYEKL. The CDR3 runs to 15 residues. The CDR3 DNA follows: TGCGCCAGCAGCCCCTTTTCGGGACAGGTTCCCGAGCAGTACTTC. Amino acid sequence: CASSPFSGQVPEQYF.

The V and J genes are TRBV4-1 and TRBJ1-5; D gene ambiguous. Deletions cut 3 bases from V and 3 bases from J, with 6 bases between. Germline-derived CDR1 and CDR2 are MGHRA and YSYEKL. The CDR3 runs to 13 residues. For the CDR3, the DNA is TGCGCCAGCAGCCACGGGAACAATCAGCCCCAGCATTTT. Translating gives CASSHGNNQPQHF.

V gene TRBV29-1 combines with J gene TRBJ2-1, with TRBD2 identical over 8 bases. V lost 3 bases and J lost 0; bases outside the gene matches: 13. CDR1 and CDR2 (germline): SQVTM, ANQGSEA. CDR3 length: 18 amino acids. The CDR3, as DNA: TGCAGCGTTGAGGGGGGACTAGACCCCCCTAGCTCCTACAATGAGCAGTTCTTC. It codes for CSVEGGLDPPSSYNEQFF.

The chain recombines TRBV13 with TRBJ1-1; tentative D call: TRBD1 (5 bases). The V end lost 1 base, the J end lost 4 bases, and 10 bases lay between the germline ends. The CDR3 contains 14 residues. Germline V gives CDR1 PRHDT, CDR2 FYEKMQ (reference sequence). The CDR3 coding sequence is TGTGCCAGCAGCTTAGAGTCCCAGGGCACTGAAGCTTTCTTT. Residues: CASSLESQGTEAFF.

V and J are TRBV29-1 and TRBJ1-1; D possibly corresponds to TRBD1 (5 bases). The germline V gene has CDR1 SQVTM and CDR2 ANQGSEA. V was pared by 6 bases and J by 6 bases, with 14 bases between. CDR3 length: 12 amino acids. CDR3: CSVQKGAPEAFF. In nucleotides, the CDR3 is TGCAGCGTCCAAAAAGGGGCCCCTGAAGCTTTCTTT.

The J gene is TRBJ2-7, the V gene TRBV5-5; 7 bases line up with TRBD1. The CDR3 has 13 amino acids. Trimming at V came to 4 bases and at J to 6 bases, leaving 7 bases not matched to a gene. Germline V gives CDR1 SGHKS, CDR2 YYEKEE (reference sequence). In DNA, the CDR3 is TGTGCCAGCAGCCCAAATACAGGGGTCGAGCAGTACTTC. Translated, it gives CASSPNTGVEQYF.

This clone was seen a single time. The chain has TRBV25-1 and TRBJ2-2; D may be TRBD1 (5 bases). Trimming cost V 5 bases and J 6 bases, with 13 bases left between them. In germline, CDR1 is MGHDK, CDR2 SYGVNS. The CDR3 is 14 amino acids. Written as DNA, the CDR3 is TGTGCCAGCAGTACAGACAGCTTCGCCGGGGAGCTGTTTTTT. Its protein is CASSTDSFAGELFF.

The CDR3 is CASSQNRDSLAKNIQYF. The CDR3 nucleotides read TGCGCCAGCAGCCAAAATCGGGACAGCCTAGCCAAAAACATTCAGTACTTC. The chain joins TRBV5-1 to TRBJ2-4; 7 bases agree with TRBD1. The CDR3 consists of 17 residues. V lost 4 bases to trimming and J lost 0 bases; unmatched junction nucleotides: 10. CDR1 SGHRS and CDR2 YFSETQ come from the germline V gene. Full variable domain (missing parts from reference TRBV5-1 and TRBJ2-4): KAGVTQTPRYLIKTRGQQVTLSCSPISGHRSVSWYQQTPGQGLQFLFEYFSETQRNKGNFPGRFSGRQFSNSRSEMNVSTLELGDSALYLCASSQNRDSLAKNIQYFGAGTRLSVL.

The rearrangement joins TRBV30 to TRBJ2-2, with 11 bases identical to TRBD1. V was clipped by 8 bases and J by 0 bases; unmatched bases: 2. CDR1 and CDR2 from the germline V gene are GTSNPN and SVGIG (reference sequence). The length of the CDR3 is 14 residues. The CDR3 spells CARDRGSNTGELFF. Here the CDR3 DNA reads TGTGCCCGGGACAGGGGGTCGAACACCGGGGAGCTGTTTTTT.